These T cell receptor beta chains were read from a single sample in a study of blood T cell repertoires in COVID-19. The assay was immunoSEQ multiplex PCR, and TCRdb's table has in-frame clones only and misses some. The repertoire holds a few hundred thousand clones, with about four fifths as singletons. Sequenced sample: PBMCs or T cells enriched from blood (not recorded which). These receptors came from a woman in her forties or fifties who had recovered from COVID-19. Each CDR3 is given with its conserved first and last residue. Fields, in order: V gene, D gene, CDR3 protein. A D gene is named only where the DNA matches it firmly.

V: TRBV14
D: TRBD1
CDR3: CASSHRQGPYNEQFF

V: TRBV6-5
D: -
CDR3: CASSYSIDSPLHF

V: TRBV6-5
D: TRBD2
CDR3: CASSFQRGGAYEQYF

V: TRBV12-3/TRBV12-4
D: TRBD2
CDR3: CASSRLAGEQYF

V: TRBV19
D: -
CDR3: CASYNEKLFF

V: TRBV5-1
D: TRBD1
CDR3: CASSSGPDRFYEQYF

V: TRBV7-8
D: TRBD2
CDR3: CASSLALGLAGGPQGETQYF

V: TRBV9
D: TRBD2
CDR3: CASSLAGEGHSEQYF

V: TRBV5-1
D: -
CDR3: CASSLDRGTYEQYF

V: TRBV5-4
D: -
CDR3: CASSLLPDTQYF

V: TRBV29-1
D: TRBD2
CDR3: CSGGGSADTQYF

V: TRBV5-5
D: -
CDR3: CASSFGVVADYEQYF

V: TRBV18
D: TRBD1
CDR3: CASSPIGQGDGYTF

V: TRBV10-1
D: -
CDR3: CATRGGAGNQPQHF

V: TRBV7-2
D: -
CDR3: CASSSISGWGEQFF

V: TRBV19
D: TRBD1
CDR3: CASSLTGVTNYGYTF

V: TRBV9
D: -
CDR3: CASSVDRGNEKLFF

V: TRBV18
D: TRBD1
CDR3: CASSRQGLAEAFF

V: TRBV2
D: -
CDR3: CASRSTTGAQYF

V: TRBV18
D: -
CDR3: CASSPNYEQYF

V: TRBV5-6
D: TRBD1
CDR3: CASSRQGAAKNIQYF

V: TRBV20-1
D: -
CDR3: CSASSAGRQINQPQHF

V: TRBV7-8
D: -
CDR3: CASKEVRNTEAFF